Reported below is one T cell receptor (beta chain). This clone was seen only a few times. What antigen it recognizes has not been identified. Base quality data are lacking; no much larger clone is found one base away. The data belong to a study of beta chain features in type 1 diabetes (dated by TCRdb to 2016 to 2019). Some background on the complete study: Mean age, gender distribution, total cell number and subset yield were not different between patients and healthy donors. A total of 85 million to 110 million sorted cells were examined across all samples, and RNA yield correlated strongly with the number of cells per subset. Naive and central memory subsets were obtained from all 28 donors, but regulatory and stem cell-like memory subsets were isolated from only 8 patients and roughly 8 healthy donors. The study compared the TCRB repertoires of sorted circulating CD4+ T cell subsets in recently diagnosed type 1 diabetes patients with those in matched healthy donors.

Each donor gave one peripheral blood draw, averaging about 120 mL, which was collected into heparinised tubes. Using a panel that included CD45RO, CCR7, CD25, CD127, CD95 and CD27, naive, central memory, regulatory and stem cell-like memory CD4+ T cells were sorted on a BD FACSAria II. Every sorted population had a purity above 95%. PBMCs were separated immediately by Lymphoprep density gradient centrifugation and were stained directly, without being cultured. Samples were stained and sorted in pairs, with one healthy donor and one patient per experiment, so that batch effects were minimized. The entire amount of isolated RNA was reverse transcribed using the High Capacity cDNA Reverse Transcription Kit, so the sequenced TCRB transcripts were expressed ones. Deep immunoSEQ sequencing was performed on naive, central memory and regulatory T cell samples, with an average of about 3.6 million total reads per sample. Sorted cells were lysed in RLT buffer and RNA was extracted with DNase-treated RNeasy Micro or Mini kits, depending on cell number. Each cell subset was processed separately to prevent cross-contamination, with patient and healthy donor samples processed together. The immunoSEQ multiplex PCR was used to amplify TCRB sequences from cDNA, generating 87-bp fragments that spanned the CDR3 region. Sequencing of the amplicons was performed on the Illumina HiSeq platform. Regarding the original processing steps: Synthetic template baselines were used to correct PCR bias computationally, reads within Hamming distance 2 were collapsed together, and singletons that could not be merged were discarded. Reads were aligned against IMGT so that V, D and J genes, CDR3 length and insertions or deletions at six rearrangement sites could be assigned. Within each subset, clonotype counts were normalized to sorted cell number, and only after that were true diversity and Gini coefficients computed with the tcR R package. Repertoire sharing was quantified using the overlap coefficient calculated on TCRB nucleotide sequences. As a proxy for the pre-selection repertoire, out-of-frame TCRB sequences from naive cells were analyzed. TCRdb stores this immuneACCESS table with in-frame sequences only. Part of the clones is absent; in the studies checked, under half of the shortfall reflects unresolved V genes, and no reason is known for the rest. Clonal size and the V and J genes are those of that table, whereas D and trimming came from the DNA. The sample table shows 150,000 or so clones, and roughly 65% are seen once. Roughly 0.089% of the sample is held by the ten biggest clonotypes.

What the study reported, not specific to this receptor: At VDJ recombination sites, type 1 diabetes patients had fewer insertions and more deleted nucleotides, which implies abnormalities in thymic rearrangement. Shorter templates might be favored by PCR, yet because patient and control samples were amplified and corrected together, any such skew would affect both groups equally. Naive, central memory and regulatory TCRB repertoires appeared more similar among patients than among healthy donors. In all four CD4+ subsets, TCRB CDR3 length was moderately but significantly shorter in type 1 diabetes patients. Because the HLA sub-analyses included only small numbers of individuals, any influence of HLA type on TCRB rearrangement was left unresolved. Sequencing cDNA rather than genomic DNA could over-represent highly expressing activated cells, although activation and CD3 levels did not differ between groups.

Taken from the germline V gene, the CDR1 and CDR2 loops are LGHNA and YSLEER. Including the terminal cysteine and phenylalanine, the CDR3 comprises 13 residues. Only CDR3 DNA is held: 39 bases, read in frame from base 1. A distance of 9 bases separates the germline ends of V and J, which lose 0 bases and 8 bases respectively. The sequenced sample consisted of naive CD4+ T cells from blood. The cell subset or site label for this specimen denotes: true naive CD4+ T cells. Rearrangement joined TRBV4-3 to TRBJ2-3; possibly the D gene is TRBD2, per 5 matching bases. This TCR derives from a man aged 30 to 39 with type 1 diabetes. The CDR3 here reads CASSQDQRGTQYF. The DNA sequence follows: TGCGCCAGCAGCCAAGATCAACGGGGTACGCAGTATTTT.